These 26 T cell receptor beta chains originate from one sample sequenced in a study of CD8+CD57+ T cells in acquired aplastic anemia. The study profiled TCR beta VDJ and CDR3 using genomic DNA as template. TCRdb redid the calling of the reads with MiXCR, one entry per CDR3 protein. The table records under 350,000 distinct CDR3 sequences, approximately 60% of them present only once. Patients chosen for sequencing had shown CD8+CD57+ cell expansion by flow cytometry. Sequencing was performed on sorted CD4+, CD8+, or CD8+CD57+ T cells (not recorded which) from PBMCs. The receptor source for this set is a human donor with aplastic anemia.

As regards this clonotype: This likely comes from a read error, as the CDR3 has no conserved phenylalanine or tryptophan at its end. The chain uses TRBV10-1 and TRBJ2-3; D not resolved. TRBJ1-5 matches the DNA end more closely, so the J call is doubtful. The CDR3 totals 15 residues. Per germline, CDR1 WNHNN and CDR2 SYGVQD (reference sequence). CDR3 bases: TGCGCCAGCAGTGAGTCGACTCTTCACACAGATACGCAGCATCTT. As protein: CASSESTLHTDTQHL.

This clonotype appeared many times. This chain uses TRBV7-2 with TRBJ2-1; D remains ambiguous. This CDR3 spans 15 amino acids. V was shortened by 5 bases and J by 0 bases, with 11 bases between the two germline ends. Germline lookup yields CDR1 SGHTA and CDR2 FQGNSA. The CDR3 reads CASSQDASSYNEQFF. In DNA, the CDR3 is TGTGCCAGCAGCCAGGACGCCAGCTCCTACAATGAGCAGTTCTTC.

The chain is built from TRBV9 and TRBJ1-2; no clear D. CDR3 length: 8 residues. CDR1 and CDR2 from the germline V gene are SGDLS and YYNGEE. V was shortened by 4 bases and J by 14 bases, with 6 bases between the two germline ends. The CDR3 sequence is CASSPSTF. CDR3 sequence (DNA): TGTGCCAGCAGCCCTTCAACCTTC.

This clonotype was observed at least ten times. V gene TRBV12-3 or TRBV12-4 combines with J gene TRBJ1-1; D gene uncertain. The V end lost 2 bases, the J end lost 1 base, and 11 bases lay between the germline ends. The CDR3 has 15 amino acids. The CDR3 DNA sequence: TGTGCCAGCAGTTTATCTCTGACACCGAACACTGAAGCTTTCTTT. Translated: CASSLSLTPNTEAFF.

The J gene is TRBJ2-5, the V gene TRBV7-8, with D maybe TRBD1 (6 bases). The J call may be in error: the DNA end matches TRBJ1-1 better. In germline, CDR1 is SGHVS, CDR2 FQNEAQ. This CDR3 comprises 14 residues. In nucleotides, the CDR3 is TGTGCCAGCAGCTTAGTAGGGGGTATCACTGAAGCTTTCTTT. Its protein product is CASSLVGGITEAFF.

On this clonotype itself: One junction end does not reproduce the germline sequence, and a read error may be involved. The chain has TRBV7-8 and TRBJ1-1, with D unresolved. Looked up from germline, CDR1 is SGHVS and CDR2 is FQNEAQ. The CDR3 sequence is 14 residues long. This CDR3 is CASNLPPSNTEAFF. CDR3 coding DNA: TGTGCCAGCAACTTACCACCTTCGAACACTGAAGCTTTCTTT. Full variable domain (rest looked up from reference TRBV7-8 and TRBJ1-1): GAGVSQSPRYKVAKRGQDVALRCDPISGHVSLFWYQQALGQGPEFLTYFQNEAQLDKSGLPSDRFFAERPEGSVSTLKIQRTQQEDSAVYLCASNLPPSNTEAFFGQGTRLTVV.

The chain employs TRBV24-1 and TRBJ2-3; TRBD2 is a possible D gene (5 bases). CDR1 is KGHDR and CDR2 is SFDVKD in the germline V gene. This CDR3 is 15 amino acids long. The ends were cut back, 4 bases at V and 4 bases at J, with 14 bases in the middle. Here the CDR3 reads CATSDTGLNPDTQYF. As DNA, the CDR3 is TGTGCCACCAGTGACACCGGACTTAACCCAGATACGCAGTATTTT.

This clonotype was recorded at least ten times. The chain carries TRBV18 and TRBJ2-1, with D unresolved. Trimming took 3 bases from V and 4 from J, leaving 7 bases between them. The germline CDR1 and CDR2 sequences are KGHSH and LQKENI. The CDR3 is 13 amino acids. CDR3: CASSPAIYNEQFF. The CDR3, as DNA: TGTGCCAGCTCACCCGCCATATACAATGAGCAGTTCTTC.

This clonotype occurred a few times. Given a much more abundant clone one base away, this may be a read error. The gene calls are TRBV10-3 and TRBJ2-6; D not certain. Germline V gene data show CDR1 as ENHRY and CDR2 as SYGVKD. V shed 3 bases and J shed 0 bases, with 3 bases lying between them. The CDR3 contains 14 residues. The CDR3 nucleotides are TGTGCCATCAGTGACAGCTCTGGGGCCAACGTCCTGACTTTC. Protein product: CAISDSSGANVLTF.

About this clonotype: A much bigger clone sits one base away, suggesting this may be a read error. This chain connects TRBV6-1 to TRBJ1-1; D gene uncertain. In germline, CDR1 is MNHNS, CDR2 SASEGT. This CDR3 comprises 13 residues. The CDR3 DNA is TGTGCCAGCAGTGAAGGGTATTTACCAACGGGGATCTTT. Residues: CASSEGYLPTGIF.

There are a few counts of this clonotype. CDR3 region: CASSPDPGAQYF. The CDR3, as DNA: TGTGCCAGCAGCCCCGACCCAGGGGCGCAGTATTTT. V is TRBV7-8 and J is TRBJ2-3; D is possibly TRBD1 (6 bases). CDR1 SGHVS and CDR2 FQNEAQ come from the germline V gene. V lost 5 bases to trimming and J lost 10 bases, with 13 bases between them. The CDR3 contains 12 residues.

This clonotype has at least ten counts. The DNA of the CDR3 is TGTGCCAGCAGTTACTTGACTAGCGGGGTGAATGAGCAGTTCTTC. Translation gives CASSYLTSGVNEQFF. This sequence joins TRBV6-5 and TRBJ2-1; 11 bases align to TRBD2. V gave up 1 base and J gave up 7 bases; unmatched junction bases: 3. The CDR3 runs to 15 residues. Germline assignment: CDR1 MNHEY and CDR2 SVGAGI.

The J gene is TRBJ2-3, the V gene TRBV27; 8 bases are shared with TRBD2. Germline V gene sequence: CDR1 MNHEY, CDR2 SMNVEV (reference sequence). The CDR3 spans 12 residues. Germline trimming cut 6 bases from V and 11 bases from J; bases unmatched to any gene: 7. In nucleotides, the CDR3 is TGTGCCAGCAGCCCGGGAGGGAGGGAGCAGTATTTT. Encoded protein: CASSPGGREQYF.

The chain's CDR3 is CASSYGSMNTEAFF. The DNA for the CDR3 is TGTGCCAGCAGTTACGGCAGCATGAACACTGAAGCTTTCTTT. V usage is TRBV6-5 and J usage is TRBJ1-1; D is undetermined. The CDR3 spans 14 residues. CDR1 and CDR2 from the germline V gene are MNHEY and SVGAGI. Trimming stripped 2 bases from V and 0 bases from J, with 7 bases between.

This clonotype was detected many times. V gene TRBV5-1 combines with J gene TRBJ2-7; D might be TRBD1 (5 bases). V lost 3 bases, J lost 2 bases, and 9 bases lay in between. Germline CDR1 and CDR2: SGHRS and YFSETQ. The CDR3 extends over 13 amino acids. The CDR3 protein is CASSSDNTYEQYF. Here the CDR3 DNA reads TGCGCCAGCAGCTCGGACAACACCTACGAGCAGTACTTC.

This clonotype has a count of ten or more. This rearrangement joins TRBV19 to TRBJ2-5, with D uncertain. V gave up 1 base and J gave up 0 bases, with 15 bases separating them. The germline CDR1 and CDR2 sequences are LNHDA and SQIVND (reference sequence). This CDR3 contains 17 residues. For the CDR3, the DNA is TGTGCCAGTAGTATAGGATCTGGGGTCCTGTACCAAGAGACCCAGTACTTC. Protein product: CASSIGSGVLYQETQYF.

This sequence joins TRBV2 and TRBJ1-4, with D hard to call. V was trimmed by 6 bases and J by 7 bases, leaving 12 bases between them. The CDR3 runs 13 residues. Germline CDR1 SNHLY, CDR2 FYNNEI. The CDR3 spells CASSQAHPEKLFF. The CDR3 nucleotides read TGTGCCAGCAGCCAAGCCCACCCTGAAAAACTGTTTTTT.

This chain uses TRBV10-1 with TRBJ2-3; D unresolved. Deletions cut 0 bases from V and 6 bases from J, with 4 bases between. The germline V gene encodes CDR1 WNHNN and CDR2 SYGVQD (reference sequence). There are 12 residues in the CDR3. CDR3 in amino acids: CASSESWDTQYF. The CDR3 region has the DNA TGCGCCAGCAGTGAGTCATGGGATACGCAGTATTTT.

This clonotype has a single count. This chain connects TRBV7-2 to TRBJ2-3; 15 bases are a match to TRBD2. The CDR3 has 17 residues. Germline V gives CDR1 SGHTA, CDR2 FQGNSA. V shed 1 base and J 5 bases; nucleotides not matched to a gene: 4. Here the CDR3 DNA reads TGTGCCAGCAGCTTAGTGGGGACTAGCGGGAGGATAGATACGCAGTATTTT. Translating it yields CASSLVGTSGRIDTQYF.

Concerning this clonotype: An end of the junction differs from the germline gene, which may be a read error. This chain joins TRBV7-9 and TRBJ2-7; no definite D call. Germline V gives CDR1 SEHNR, CDR2 FQNEAQ (reference sequence). This CDR3 contains 15 residues. CDR3 nucleotides: TGCGCCAGCAGCCAAGAACCGCAGCCTACCTACGAGCAGTACTTC. It translates to CASSQEPQPTYEQYF.

The V call is TRBV5-8, the J call TRBJ1-6; D gene ambiguous. Looked up from germline, CDR1 is SGHTS and CDR2 is YDEGEE. Trimming stripped 4 bases from V and 2 bases from J, with 13 bases between. CDR3 size: 16 residues. CDR3: CASSHSRMAYNSPLHF. CDR3 in DNA: TGTGCCAGCAGCCACTCACGGATGGCCTATAATTCACCCCTCCACTTT.

The V gene is TRBV19, the J gene TRBJ1-1; D is unclear. CDR3 length: 14 amino acids. CDR1 and CDR2 from the germline V gene are LNHDA and SQIVND (reference sequence). V lost 6 bases, J lost 11 bases, and 22 bases lay in between. The CDR3 region has the DNA TGTGCCAGTAGCACCTATTCAATCGGGAAACGTGCTTTCTTT. It yields the protein CASSTYSIGKRAFF.

The rearrangement links TRBV20-1 to TRBJ1-5; D perhaps matches TRBD1 (5 bases). The CDR3 covers 15 residues. Germline V gene sequence: CDR1 DFQATT, CDR2 SNEGSKA (reference sequence). The V gene lost 1 base and the J gene lost 5 bases, with 15 bases spanning the gap. CDR3 DNA sequence: TGCAGTGCTAGAGTGGAAGGGGTGGGTTATCAGCCCCAGCATTTT. The encoded protein is CSARVEGVGYQPQHF.

The chain employs TRBV20-1 and TRBJ1-1; weak D call: TRBD1 (6 bases). The CDR3 runs 12 residues. Germline-derived CDR1 and CDR2 are DFQATT and SNEGSKA (reference sequence). V lost 2 bases and J 4 bases, leaving 8 bases between the germline ends. CDR3 sequence reads: CSARRGGTEAFF. The CDR3 coding sequence is TGCAGTGCTAGAAGAGGGGGCACTGAAGCTTTCTTT.

V is TRBV12-3 or TRBV12-4 and J is TRBJ2-7; 10 bases are a match to TRBD1. The CDR3 covers 16 residues. V lost 5 bases and J lost 6; bases outside the gene matches: 13. CDR3 DNA sequence: TGTGCCAGCAGTAACTCCCGGGACAGGGGCTGGATCGAGCAGTACTTC. It specifies CASSNSRDRGWIEQYF.

The chain recombines TRBV24-1 with TRBJ1-5, with a tentative D call TRBD1 (6 bases). V was shortened by 5 bases and J by 6 bases, with 16 bases between the two germline ends. This CDR3 is built from 15 residues. Germline CDR1 and CDR2: KGHDR and SFDVKD. CDR3 in DNA: TGTGCCACCAGTGTGGGGGGGGCGCTGGGTCAGCCCCAGCATTTT. Translated, it gives CATSVGGALGQPQHF.